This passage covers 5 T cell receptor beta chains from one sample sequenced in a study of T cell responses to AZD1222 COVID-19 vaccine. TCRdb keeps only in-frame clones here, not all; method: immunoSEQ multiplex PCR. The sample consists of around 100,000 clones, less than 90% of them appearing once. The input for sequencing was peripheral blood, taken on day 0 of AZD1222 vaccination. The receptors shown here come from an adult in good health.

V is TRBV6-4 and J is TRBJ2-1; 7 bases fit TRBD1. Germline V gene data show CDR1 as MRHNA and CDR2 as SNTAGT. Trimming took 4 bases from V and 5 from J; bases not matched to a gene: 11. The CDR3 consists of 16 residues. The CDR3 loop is CASSATGADGDNEQFF. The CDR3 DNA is TGTGCCAGCAGTGCTACAGGGGCGGACGGAGACAATGAGCAGTTCTTC.

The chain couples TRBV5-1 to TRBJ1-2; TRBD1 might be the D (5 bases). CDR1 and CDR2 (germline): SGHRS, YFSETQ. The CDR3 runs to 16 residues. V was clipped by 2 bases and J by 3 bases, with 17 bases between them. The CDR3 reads CASSFGGGFGDYGYTF. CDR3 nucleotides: TGCGCCAGCAGCTTTGGTGGGGGATTCGGGGACTATGGCTACACCTTC.

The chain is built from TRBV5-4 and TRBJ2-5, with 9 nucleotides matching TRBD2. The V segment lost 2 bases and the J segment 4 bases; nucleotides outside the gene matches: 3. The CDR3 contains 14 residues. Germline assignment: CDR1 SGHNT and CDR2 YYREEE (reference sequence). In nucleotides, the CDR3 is TGTGCCAGCAGCTTTCGGACTAGCGCAGAGACCCAGTACTTC. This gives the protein CASSFRTSAETQYF.

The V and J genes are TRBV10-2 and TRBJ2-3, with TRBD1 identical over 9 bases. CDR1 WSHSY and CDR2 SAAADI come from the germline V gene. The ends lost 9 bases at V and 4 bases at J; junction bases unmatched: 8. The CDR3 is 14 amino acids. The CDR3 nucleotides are TGCGCCAGTACAGGGGGCCTGGGGGCAGATACGCAGTATTTT. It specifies CASTGGLGADTQYF.

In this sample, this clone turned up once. CDR3 sequence (DNA): TGTGCCAGCACCTCCGGCGGGTCCTCCTACGAGCAGTACTTC. It specifies CASTSGGSSYEQYF. J is TRBJ2-7 and V is TRBV5-4, with D possibly TRBD2 on 5 matching bases. The CDR3 consists of 14 residues. Trimming cost V 6 bases and J 0 bases, with 13 bases left between them. Looked up from germline, CDR1 is SGHNT and CDR2 is YYREEE (reference sequence). Complete variable domain (other parts from reference TRBV5-4 and TRBJ2-7): ETGVTQSPTHLIKTRGQQVTLRCSSQSGHNTVSWYQQALGQGPQFIFQYYREEENGRGNFPPRFSGLQFPNYSSELNVNALELDDSALYLCASTSGGSSYEQYFGPGTRLTVT.